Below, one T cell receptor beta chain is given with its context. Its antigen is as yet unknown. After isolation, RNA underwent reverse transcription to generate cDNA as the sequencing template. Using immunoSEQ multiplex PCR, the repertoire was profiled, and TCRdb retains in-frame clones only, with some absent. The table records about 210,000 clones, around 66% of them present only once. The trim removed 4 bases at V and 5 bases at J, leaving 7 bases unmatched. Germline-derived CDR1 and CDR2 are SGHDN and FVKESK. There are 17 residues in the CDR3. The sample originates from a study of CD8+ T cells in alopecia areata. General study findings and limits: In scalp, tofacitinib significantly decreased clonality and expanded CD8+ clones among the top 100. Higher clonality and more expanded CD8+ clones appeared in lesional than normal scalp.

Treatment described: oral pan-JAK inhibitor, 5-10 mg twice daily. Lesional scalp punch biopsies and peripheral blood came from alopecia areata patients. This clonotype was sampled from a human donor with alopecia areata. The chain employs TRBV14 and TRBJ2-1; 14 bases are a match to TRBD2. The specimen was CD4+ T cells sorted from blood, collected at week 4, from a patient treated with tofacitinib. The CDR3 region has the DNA TGTGCCAGCAGCCGCTTAGAGGGACTAGCGGGGGACAATGAGCAGTTCTTC. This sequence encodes CASSRLEGLAGDNEQFF.